Listed below are T cell receptor beta chains from one sample, sequenced in a study of blood T cell repertoires in COVID-19. The table came from immunoSEQ multiplex PCR; TCRdb's copy has only in-frame clones and leaves some out. The table shows tens of thousands of clones, with around 81% occurring only once. Sample: peripheral blood. These receptor sequences come from a man older than 75 with acute or convalescent COVID-19. Each CDR3 is given with its conserved first and last residue. A D gene is named only where the DNA matches it firmly. The size field is filled for only some rows; it gives once, few, many or a size class.

d_call | j_call | v_call | clone_size | cdr3_nt | cdr3_aa
TRBD1 | TRBJ1-5 | TRBV18 | NA | TGTGCCAGCTCATCCGGGACAGGGGTATTTCAGCCCCAGCATTTT | CASSSGTGVFQPQHF
TRBD1 | TRBJ1-5 | TRBV7-9 | NA | TGTGCCAGCAGCCCTCAGGGGGATCAGCCCCAGCATTTT | CASSPQGDQPQHF
TRBD1 | TRBJ2-1 | TRBV19 | few | TGTGCCAGCCGATTAACCGGGACAGCCAACAATGAGCAGTTCTTC | CASRLTGTANNEQFF
NA | TRBJ2-1 | TRBV21-1 | NA | TGTGCCAGCAGCAAAGATGGGCTAGCGGGAGGGGATGGGGATGAGCAGTTCTTC | CASSKDGLAGGDGDEQFF
NA | TRBJ1-1 | TRBV18 | NA | TGTGCCAGCTCAACCTCAGGGAACACTGAAGCTTTCTTT | CASSTSGNTEAFF
NA | TRBJ1-3 | TRBV7-2 | NA | TGTGCCAGCAGCTTAAGGTCAGGGCAGTCTGGAAACACCATATATTTT | CASSLRSGQSGNTIYF
TRBD2 | TRBJ2-7 | TRBV28 | NA | TGTGCCAGCAGGCCTAGCGGGATCCACTCCTACGAGCAGTACTTC | CASRPSGIHSYEQYF
NA | TRBJ2-5 | TRBV5-1 | NA | TGCGCCAGCAGCTTGGCTCCGGGACAACAGGAGACCCAGTACTTC | CASSLAPGQQETQYF
TRBD1 | TRBJ1-1 | TRBV2 | few | TGTGCCAGGAAACAGGGGGCGGATGAAGCTTTCTTT | CARKQGADEAFF
NA | TRBJ1-2 | TRBV6-5 | NA | TGTGCCAGCAGTTACTCTGGGGGGAGCGGCTATGGCTACACCTTC | CASSYSGGSGYGYTF
NA | TRBJ2-1 | TRBV7-9 | NA | TGTGCCAGCAGTTCACTAGGCGGTGGCTCCTACAATGAGCAGTTCTTC | CASSSLGGGSYNEQFF
TRBD2 | TRBJ2-1 | TRBV19 | few | TGTGCCAGTAGTATAGTCAGCGGGAGCAATGAGCAGTTCTTC | CASSIVSGSNEQFF
NA | TRBJ1-1 | TRBV7-9 | NA | TGTGCCAGCAGCTTAGAAGGGGACTTGGAAGCTTTCTTT | CASSLEGDLEAFF
NA | TRBJ1-2 | TRBV7-9 | NA | TGTGCCAGCAGCTTAGCGCGCACAGGGTTGGATTATGGCTACACCTTC | CASSLARTGLDYGYTF
NA | TRBJ1-5 | TRBV12-3/TRBV12-4 | NA | TGTGCCAGCAGTTTACAGGGCAATCAGCCCCAGCATTTT | CASSLQGNQPQHF
TRBD2 | TRBJ2-1 | TRBV5-1 | NA | TGCGCCAGCAGCTCTCTCTCGGGACTAGCGGGAGGGACTAAGAACAATGAGCAGTTCTTC | CASSSLSGLAGGTKNNEQFF
NA | TRBJ1-5 | TRBV5-1 | NA | TGCGCCAGCAGCTTGGAATCGGGTGGCAATCAGCCCCAGCATTTT | CASSLESGGNQPQHF
TRBD2 | TRBJ2-7 | TRBV7-9 | NA | TGTGCCAGCAGCCCCGGGACTAGCGGGAGATACGAGCAGTACTTC | CASSPGTSGRYEQYF
TRBD1 | TRBJ1-2 | TRBV7-9 | NA | TGTGCCAGCAGCCTCAACCAGGGGGTCTATGGCTACACCTTC | CASSLNQGVYGYTF
NA | TRBJ2-2 | TRBV7-2 | NA | TGTGCCAGCAGCTTTACGGTAGCGAACACCGGGGAGCTGTTTTTT | CASSFTVANTGELFF
NA | TRBJ1-6 | TRBV4-3 | NA | TGCGCCAGCAGCCAAGAGAGGAATTCACCCCTCCACTTT | CASSQERNSPLHF
TRBD1 | TRBJ1-1 | TRBV5-1 | NA | TGCGCCAGCAGCTTGGGATTCCAGGGGGCGAGTTGGAACACTGAAGCTTTCTTT | CASSLGFQGASWNTEAFF
TRBD2 | TRBJ2-1 | TRBV28 | NA | TGTGCCAGCAGTTTATGGACCGGGAGGGCCCTAGACAATGAGCAGTTCTTC | CASSLWTGRALDNEQFF
NA | TRBJ2-1 | TRBV4-1 | NA | TGCGCCAGCAGATCAGCGGACAGGGACTATAATGAGCAGTTCTTC | CASRSADRDYNEQFF
TRBD1 | TRBJ1-5 | TRBV5-6 | NA | TGTGCCAGCAGCTTGGACAGGGGACAGCCCCAGCATTTT | CASSLDRGQPQHF
TRBD2 | TRBJ2-5 | TRBV7-2 | NA | TGTGCCAGCAGCTCTAGCGGGACCGAGACCCAGTACTTC | CASSSSGTETQYF
TRBD1 | TRBJ1-6 | TRBV5-1 | NA | TGCGCCAGCAGCCCCACGACAGGGGGCAGGGGTAATTCACCCCTCCACTTT | CASSPTTGGRGNSPLHF
TRBD1 | TRBJ2-7 | TRBV18 | NA | TGTGCCAGCTCACTGGGACAGGGGGCAACCGAGCAGTACTTC | CASSLGQGATEQYF
NA | TRBJ2-3 | TRBV19 | NA | TGTGCCAGTAGTATAGGGGCAGGGGCAGATACGCAGTATTTT | CASSIGAGADTQYF
TRBD2 | TRBJ2-7 | TRBV28 | NA | TGTGCCAGCAGTCAAGGGACTAGCGGATCCTACGAGCAGTACTTC | CASSQGTSGSYEQYF
TRBD1 | TRBJ1-1 | TRBV2 | NA | TGTGCCAGCAGGGTAGGGACAGGGAACACTGAAGCTTTCTTT | CASRVGTGNTEAFF
NA | TRBJ2-6 | TRBV5-5 | NA | TGTGCCAGCAGCCAGGTACTCTCTGGGGCCAACGTCCTGACTTTC | CASSQVLSGANVLTF
NA | TRBJ1-6 | TRBV30 | NA | TGTGCCTGGGACATCGGACAAAATAATTCACCCCTCCACTTT | CAWDIGQNNSPLHF
NA | TRBJ2-5 | TRBV9 | NA | TGTGCCAGCAGCGGACGACAGGTACAAGAGACCCAGTACTTC | CASSGRQVQETQYF
TRBD1 | TRBJ1-1 | TRBV28 | NA | TGTGCCAGCAGTTCCCCGGGACAGTCTTACACTGAAGCTTTCTTT | CASSSPGQSYTEAFF
NA | TRBJ1-2 | TRBV4-2 | few | TGTGCCAGCAGCCAAGTCCCGCGGGGGGCGGGTGGCTACACCTTC | CASSQVPRGAGGYTF
NA | TRBJ2-5 | TRBV5-1 | NA | TGCGCCAGCAGGCCAGGGACTTCTGAGACCCAGTACTTC | CASRPGTSETQYF
NA | TRBJ1-3 | TRBV19 | NA | TGTGCCAGTAGTATAAGCGGGACAAACTCTGGAAACACCATATATTTT | CASSISGTNSGNTIYF
NA | TRBJ2-3 | TRBV5-1 | NA | TGCGCCAGCAGCTTAGGGGATTCCACAGATACGCAGTATTTT | CASSLGDSTDTQYF
NA | TRBJ2-2 | TRBV3-1/TRBV3-2 | NA | TGTGCCAGCAGCCGCAGGGGAAGGGGCCCGAACACCGGGGAGCTGTTTTTT | CASSRRGRGPNTGELFF
TRBD1 | TRBJ2-7 | TRBV4-2 | few | TGTGCCAGCAGCCCAAGGGACAGGGAAAACGAGCAGTACTTC | CASSPRDRENEQYF
TRBD1 | TRBJ2-4 | TRBV6-5 | NA | TGTGCCAGCAGCTCCGGGACAGGACAGGGTAACATTCAGTACTTC | CASSSGTGQGNIQYF
TRBD1 | TRBJ1-2 | TRBV10-2 | NA | TGCGCCAGCAGGCTAGGACAGGGCGATGGCTACACCTTC | CASRLGQGDGYTF
TRBD1 | TRBJ2-1 | TRBV5-1 | few | TGCGCCAGCAGCCCCGGGACAGGGGGACCCTACAATGAGCAGTTCTTC | CASSPGTGGPYNEQFF
TRBD2 | TRBJ2-1 | TRBV6-2/TRBV6-3 | once | TGTGCCAGCAGTGGGACTAGCGGGAGTCGGGGTGAGCAGTTCTTC | CASSGTSGSRGEQFF
TRBD2 | TRBJ2-4 | TRBV7-2 | NA | TGTGCCAGCAGCCCCGAGGGGACTAGCGGCCTAAACATTCAGTACTTC | CASSPEGTSGLNIQYF
NA | TRBJ1-3 | TRBV29-1 | NA | TGCAGCGTTCGTACTTCCCGCTTCTCTGGAAACACCATATATTTT | CSVRTSRFSGNTIYF
NA | TRBJ2-5 | TRBV29-1 | NA | TGCAGCGTTGACGGGGCCTGGTTTGGGGAGGGAGGGGGAGAGACCCAGTACTTC | CSVDGAWFGEGGGETQYF
NA | TRBJ2-1 | TRBV5-5 | NA | TGTGCCAGCAGCTCCTTTCAGGGTTCGTCCTACAATGAGCAGTTCTTC | CASSSFQGSSYNEQFF
TRBD1 | TRBJ2-6 | TRBV10-2 | NA | TGCGCCAGCAGTGAGCTCTACAGGGGACCCTCTGGGGCCAACGTCCTGACTTTC | CASSELYRGPSGANVLTF